These 21 T cell receptor beta chains originate from one sample sequenced in a study of blood T cell repertoires in COVID-19. The table came from immunoSEQ multiplex PCR; TCRdb's copy has only in-frame clones and leaves some out. Of around 62,000 clones in the sample, around 87% are singletons; the top ten hold 3.9%. The sample was peripheral blood. Receptors originate from a human donor in a cohort sampled during active COVID-19.

The rearrangement uses TRBV6-1 and TRBJ2-3; 10 bases are a match to TRBD2. V was clipped by 0 bases and J by 4 bases; unmatched bases: 1. The CDR3 has 15 amino acids. Germline assignment: CDR1 MNHNS and CDR2 SASEGT. DNA of the CDR3: TGTGCCAGCAGTGAAGCTAGCGGGGGGCCAGATACGCAGTATTTT. Protein: CASSEASGGPDTQYF.

This CDR3 reads CASSLGTGWSYEQYF. DNA of the CDR3: TGCGCCAGCAGCCTAGGGACAGGGTGGTCCTACGAGCAGTACTTC. The chain carries TRBV4-3 and TRBJ2-7; 9 nucleotides align to TRBD1. The CDR3 runs to 15 residues. The junction had 5 bases not matched to a gene; V was cut back by 4 bases and J by 1 base. Germline CDR1 reads LGHNA; CDR2 reads YSLEER.

V gene TRBV7-9 combines with J gene TRBJ2-7, with TRBD1 identical over 10 bases. The CDR3 contains 14 residues. Losses at the gene ends were 4 bases for V and 6 bases for J; bases not matched to a gene: 6. Germline V lookup: CDR1 SEHNR, CDR2 FQNEAQ (reference sequence). CDR3 coding DNA: TGTGCCAGCAGCTCCCCGGGACAGGGGTCCGAGCAGTACTTC. Translating it yields CASSSPGQGSEQYF.

The chain joins TRBV19 to TRBJ1-2; D is unclear. CDR3 size: 9 residues. Per germline, CDR1 LNHDA and CDR2 SQIVND (reference sequence). Trimming cost V 3 bases and J 14 bases, with 7 bases left between them. The CDR3 sequence is CASSIHTTF. CDR3 sequence (DNA): TGTGCCAGTAGTATCCACACGACCTTC.

V and J are TRBV30 and TRBJ2-2; the D is unclear. V was clipped by 1 base and J by 3 bases, with 6 bases between them. The CDR3 consists of 13 residues. CDR1 and CDR2 (germline): GTSNPN, SVGIG (reference sequence). The CDR3 spells CAWSGRYTGELFF. The CDR3 DNA reads as TGTGCCTGGAGTGGCCGGTACACCGGGGAGCTGTTTTTT.

The chain links TRBV28 to TRBJ2-3; 14 bases agree with TRBD2. This CDR3 has 13 residues. Trimming took 6 bases from V and 8 from J; bases not matched to a gene: 1. Germline CDR1 reads MDHEN; CDR2 reads SYDVKM. CDR3 bases: TGTGCCAGCAGGACTAGCGGGAGGGCTACGCAGTATTTT. It encodes CASRTSGRATQYF.

The chain uses TRBV18 and TRBJ1-1, with D possibly matching TRBD1 (6 bases). The CDR3 is 18 residues long. Trimming removed 1 base from V and 4 bases from J, with 22 bases in between. Germline loops: CDR1 KGHSH, CDR2 LQKENI. The CDR3 protein is CASSPQLTGTTGGTEAFF. CDR3 nucleotide sequence: TGTGCCAGCTCACCACAGCTTACAGGGACAACGGGTGGCACTGAAGCTTTCTTT.

The chain couples TRBV5-1 to TRBJ2-5; 9 nucleotides match TRBD1. CDR3 length: 18 residues. The germline gives CDR1 SGHRS, CDR2 YFSETQ. J lost 4 bases, V lost 4 bases, and 17 bases had no gene match. CDR3 loop: CASSHITRGTGRTETQYF. The CDR3 coding sequence is TGCGCCAGCAGCCATATAACTCGAGGGACAGGGAGGACAGAGACCCAGTACTTC.

The table lists this clone with a count of one. The chain has TRBV27 and TRBJ1-5; a weak D match, TRBD1 (6 bases). Germline CDR1 reads MNHEY; CDR2 reads SMNVEV (reference sequence). Trimming shortened V by 5 bases and J by 6 bases, and 11 bases separated the two germline ends. The CDR3 contains 13 residues. Written as DNA, the CDR3 is TGTGCCAGCAGTGTACAGGGTTTTCAGCCCCAGCATTTT. Translating gives CASSVQGFQPQHF.

Here the CDR3 reads CASSRLGQGNYGYTF. The DNA for the CDR3 is TGTGCCAGTAGCAGATTAGGGCAGGGCAACTATGGCTACACCTTC. This sequence joins TRBV19 and TRBJ1-2, with D possibly matching TRBD1 (5 bases). This CDR3 has 15 residues. Per germline, CDR1 LNHDA and CDR2 SQIVND (reference sequence). The ends were cut back, 6 bases at V and 2 bases at J, with 16 bases in the middle.

V and J are TRBV21-1 and TRBJ2-4; no check of the table's D call, TRBD2, against the DNA was made. TRBV21-1 is designated a pseudogene. This CDR3 has 15 amino acids. The CDR3 here is CATHLRGRGGNIQYF. The CDR3 DNA reads as TGTGCCACCCATCTGCGCGGGAGGGGGGGAAACATTCAGTACTTC.

V and J are TRBV4-3 and TRBJ2-7; 11 bases fit TRBD1. Germline CDR1 reads LGHNA; CDR2 reads YSLEER. The CDR3 extends over 17 amino acids. J gave up 7 bases and V 0 bases, and 11 bases lay outside the gene matches. CDR3 protein: CASSQDSYGQGAREQYF. The CDR3 coding sequence is TGCGCCAGCAGCCAAGATAGTTACGGACAGGGGGCGCGTGAGCAGTACTTC.

The genes are TRBV18 and TRBJ1-1; the D is unclear. This CDR3 contains 14 residues. With 4 bases removed from V and 1 base from J, the gap between germline ends came to 10 bases. Germline V CDR1 and CDR2: KGHSH, LQKENI. The CDR3 sequence: CASSLIQENTEAFF. The CDR3 DNA reads as TGTGCCAGCTCACTGATCCAGGAGAACACTGAAGCTTTCTTT.

The J gene is TRBJ1-2, the V gene TRBV6-1, with D tentatively TRBD1 (5 bases). The CDR3 runs to 16 residues. Germline V gene lookup returns CDR1 MNHNS and CDR2 SASEGT. Trimming removed 1 base from V and 1 base from J, with 13 bases in between. The CDR3 sequence is CASSEVQGRVNYGYTF. CDR3 in DNA: TGTGCCAGCAGTGAAGTACAAGGCAGGGTTAACTATGGCTACACCTTC.

In this sample, this clone turned up once. This chain connects TRBV4-2 to TRBJ2-7; no firm D call. V was trimmed by 5 bases and J by 3 bases, leaving 20 bases between them. The CDR3 sequence is 16 residues long. The V gene's germline CDR1 is LGHNA and CDR2 YNFKEQ. The CDR3 loop is CASSASEFSKYYEQYF. For the CDR3, the DNA is TGTGCCAGCAGCGCCTCGGAGTTCTCCAAGTACTACGAGCAGTACTTC.

The J gene is TRBJ2-3, the V gene TRBV6-6, with 8 bases that match TRBD2. The CDR3 totals 14 residues. Germline V gene lookup returns CDR1 MNHNY and CDR2 SVGAGI (reference sequence). Trimming took 7 bases from V and 5 from J; bases not matched to a gene: 8. CDR3 sequence reads: CASMLRGDGDTQYF. DNA for the CDR3: TGTGCCAGCATGCTGCGGGGGGATGGAGATACGCAGTATTTT.

J is TRBJ1-2 and V is TRBV5-1, with a possible D match to TRBD1 (6 bases). The CDR3 covers 18 residues. Germline V gene lookup returns CDR1 SGHRS and CDR2 YFSETQ. With 0 bases removed from V and 8 bases from J, the gap between germline ends came to 26 bases. CDR3 nucleotides: TGCGCCAGCAGCTTGGGCGGAAAAAACAGGGCCATCCAGGGGGGCTACACCTTC. Its translation: CASSLGGKNRAIQGGYTF.

This chain uses TRBV6-1 with TRBJ1-2; a weak D match, TRBD1 (6 bases). Germline V gene data show CDR1 as MNHNS and CDR2 as SASEGT. The length of the CDR3 is 13 residues. The V and J ends lost 3 bases and 7 bases respectively, with 12 bases between them. The CDR3 here is CASSDVTGLGYTF. The CDR3 DNA reads TGTGCCAGCAGTGATGTGACAGGCCTTGGCTACACCTTC.

The chain carries TRBV27 and TRBJ1-2, with 11 bases lining up with TRBD1. V was pared by 1 base and J by 0 bases, with 4 bases of the junction left unmatched. CDR3 length: 17 residues. CDR1 and CDR2 (germline): MNHEY, SMNVEV (reference sequence). The CDR3 region is CASSLLGQGAANYGYTF. The CDR3 bases are TGTGCCAGCAGTTTATTAGGACAGGGGGCAGCTAACTATGGCTACACCTTC.

V usage is TRBV6-1 and J usage is TRBJ1-2; D may be TRBD1 (6 bases). The V gene's germline CDR1 is MNHNS and CDR2 SASEGT. The CDR3 sequence is 14 residues long. Between the trimmed V and J ends, which lost 1 base and 8 bases, there was a span of 14 bases. The CDR3 region is CASSEEGGLSGYTF. In nucleotides, the CDR3 is TGTGCCAGCAGTGAAGAGGGGGGGTTGAGCGGCTACACCTTC.

The rearrangement joins TRBV28 to TRBJ1-1; D call uncertain. This CDR3 comprises 16 residues. The ends were cut back, 2 bases at V and 0 bases at J, with 13 bases in the middle. Germline loops: CDR1 MDHEN, CDR2 SYDVKM. CDR3 nucleotides: TGTGCCAGCAGTTTAACATCCGGGGTTATGAACACTGAAGCTTTCTTT. Its protein is CASSLTSGVMNTEAFF.